One and the same sample provided the 21 T cell receptor beta chains below, sequenced in a study of T cells in Graves' hyperthyroidism and ophthalmopathy. RNA transcripts gave rise to amplified TCR beta CDR3 regions. TCR CDR3 regions were first amplified by RT-PCR with HTBI primers. TCRdb processed the multiplex PCR reads anew with MiXCR; each CDR3 protein has one entry. The sample has roughly 45,000 distinct CDR3 sequences; about 52% are singletons. The sample consisted of peripheral blood or thyroid tissue (not recorded which). These receptors all stem from a woman in her forties or fifties with Graves' hyperthyroidism.

This clonotype was seen repeatedly, ten times or more. V usage is TRBV11-3 and J usage is TRBJ2-7; D perhaps matches TRBD2 (5 bases). CDR1 is SGHNT, CDR2 YENEEA, per germline. Trimming shortened V by 4 bases and J by 6 bases, and 13 bases separated the two germline ends. The CDR3 length is 13 residues. CDR3 in DNA: TGTGCCAGCAGCTCGACTACTACTACCGAGCAGTACTTC. The encoded protein is CASSSTTTTEQYF.

This clonotype was seen ten or more times. The chain has TRBV18 and TRBJ1-2; 8 nucleotides line up with TRBD1. Germline V CDR1 and CDR2: KGHSH, LQKENI. There are 13 residues in the CDR3. The ends lost 4 bases at V and 5 bases at J; junction bases unmatched: 3. The CDR3 coding sequence is TGTGCCAGCTCACGGGACAGGAGTTATGGCTACACCTTC. It yields the protein CASSRDRSYGYTF.

This clonotype was seen many times. This sequence joins TRBV5-6 and TRBJ2-7; TRBD1 aligns across 7 bases. V trimming: 6 bases; J trimming: 2 bases; junction bases outside the gene matches: 26. Per germline, CDR1 SGHDT and CDR2 YYEEEE. There are 20 residues in the CDR3. The CDR3 loop reads CASTQRTNPGTAHPTYEQYF. For the CDR3, the DNA is TGTGCCAGCACCCAGAGGACCAACCCCGGGACAGCTCACCCAACCTACGAGCAGTACTTC.

This clonotype was seen repeatedly, ten times or more. V and J are TRBV28 and TRBJ1-6, with 7 bases aligning to TRBD1. Germline V CDR1 and CDR2: MDHEN, SYDVKM. The V and J ends lost 8 bases and 9 bases, in that order; junction bases with no gene match: 7. The CDR3 loop spans 13 amino acids. The DNA of the CDR3 is TGTGCCAGCGACCGGGACAGAGGTTCACCCCTCCACTTT. It translates to CASDRDRGSPLHF.

This rearrangement joins TRBV2 to TRBJ2-2, with TRBD2 as a possible D gene (5 bases). With 6 bases removed from V and 7 bases from J, the gap between germline ends came to 9 bases. The CDR3 totals 12 residues. The germline CDR1 and CDR2 sequences are SNHLY and FYNNEI. In DNA, the CDR3 is TGTGCCAGCAGGGTCCGGGGCGGGGAGCTGTTTTTT. Translating it yields CASRVRGGELFF.

This clonotype has just one count. One end of the junction fails to match germline, which may point to a read error. The chain has TRBV24-1 and TRBJ2-2; 11 positions match TRBD2. The CDR3 is 21 amino acids. Germline CDR1 is KGHDR and CDR2 is SFDVKD. CDR3 residues: CATSDPPRIADSGRATGELSW. The CDR3 nucleotides are TGTGCCACCAGTGATCCCCCTAGAATTGCGGATAGCGGGAGGGCCACCGGGGAGCTGTCTTGG.

CDR3 in DNA: TGTGCCAGCAGCTTGTTTAATGGGGCCAACGTCCTGACTTTC. Translation: CASSLFNGANVLTF. V usage is TRBV5-6 and J usage is TRBJ2-6; D is unclear. The CDR3 length is 14 residues. CDR1 SGHDT and CDR2 YYEEEE come from the germline V gene. V lost 1 base and J lost 3, with 5 bases in between.

Sample share makes this clonotype medium-sized (0.01 to 0.1%). The chain employs TRBV15 and TRBJ2-5, with D unresolved. V was cut by 0 bases and J by 4 bases, with 15 bases left in between. The CDR3 consists of 16 residues. Germline lookup yields CDR1 LNHNV and CDR2 YYDKDF (reference sequence). CDR3 in amino acids: CATSRDRVATTETQYF. DNA for the CDR3: TGTGCCACCAGCAGAGATAGAGTTGCGACCACAGAGACCCAGTACTTC.

For the CDR3, the DNA is TGTGCCAGCAGCCAAGACGGCGGGAACGAGCAGTACTTC. This encodes CASSQDGGNEQYF. This sequence joins TRBV3-1 and TRBJ2-7, with a possible D match to TRBD2 (6 bases). The CDR3 loop spans 13 amino acids. From germline, CDR1 is LGHDT and CDR2 YNNKEL (reference sequence). Deletions cut 0 bases from V and 5 bases from J, with 8 bases between.

This clonotype was picked up many times. This chain joins TRBV12-3 or TRBV12-4 and TRBJ1-1; 8 bases are a match to TRBD1. The CDR3 contains 15 residues. Unmatched junction bases numbered 3, after V lost 2 bases and J lost 1 base. The CDR3 DNA follows: TGTGCCAGCAGTTTACGGGACAGGTCGAACACTGAAGCTTTCTTT. Encoded protein: CASSLRDRSNTEAFF.

In the case of this clonotype: Being one base from a much bigger clone, this may be a read error. The chain is built from TRBV30 and TRBJ1-2; maybe TRBD1 (6 bases). The germline V gene encodes CDR1 GTSNPN and CDR2 SVGIG (reference sequence). The length of the CDR3 is 12 residues. The DNA for the CDR3 is TGTGCCTGGAGTGTTCGCAGGGGCGGCTACGCCTTC. Its translation is CAWSVRRGGYAF.

In nucleotides, the CDR3 is TGTGCCAGCAGCTTAGCCGGGACCCTCTTTGGCTACACCTTC. Amino acids: CASSLAGTLFGYTF. The chain employs TRBV7-9 and TRBJ1-2, with a possible D match to TRBD1 (5 bases). This CDR3 has 14 amino acids. Deletions cut 0 bases from V and 7 bases from J, with 12 bases between. Germline V gene sequence: CDR1 SEHNR, CDR2 FQNEAQ (reference sequence). Variable domain in full (rest from reference TRBV7-9 and TRBJ1-2): DTGVSQNPRHKITKRGQNVTFRCDPISEHNRLYWYRQTLGQGPEFLTYFQNEAQLEKSRLLSDRFSAERPKGSFSTLEIQRTEQGDSAMYLCASSLAGTLFGYTFGSGTRLTVV.

For the CDR3, the DNA is TGTGCCAGTAGTATTCTGGCCAGCAATGAGCAGTTCTTC. It encodes CASSILASNEQFF. J is TRBJ2-1 and V is TRBV19; no reliable D call. The V end lost 3 bases, the J end lost 6 bases, and 9 bases lay between the germline ends. Germline V gene data show CDR1 as LNHDA and CDR2 as SQIVND (reference sequence). The CDR3 runs to 13 residues. Filled out from reference TRBV19 and TRBJ2-1, the complete variable domain reads DGGITQSPKYLFRKEGQNVTLSCEQNLNHDAMYWYRQDPGQGLRLIYYSQIVNDFQKGDIAEGYSVSREKKESFPLTVTSAQKNPTAFYLCASSILASNEQFFGPGTRLTVL.

V is TRBV11-2 and J is TRBJ2-1, with 13 positions matching TRBD2. Germline CDR1 and CDR2: SGHAT and FQNNGV. With V trimmed by 5 bases and J by 8 bases, 9 bases remained unmatched. The CDR3 consists of 16 residues. The CDR3 reads CASSLGGLAGVDEQFF. For the CDR3, the DNA is TGTGCCAGCAGCCTAGGAGGACTAGCGGGAGTCGATGAGCAGTTCTTC.

This clonotype was seen ten or more times. The junction does not match germline at one end; this may be a read error. The rearrangement joins TRBV14 to TRBJ1-4; weak D call: TRBD1 (5 bases). In germline, CDR1 is SGHDN, CDR2 FVKESK. The CDR3 has 14 residues. The DNA for the CDR3 is TGTGCCAACAGCCAAGTTGGGGGGTATGAAAAACTGTTTTTT. Translating it yields CANSQVGGYEKLFF.

This clonotype has at least ten counts. This rearrangement joins TRBV10-3 to TRBJ2-5; the D gene is possibly TRBD2 (7 bases). Germline CDR1 ENHRY, CDR2 SYGVKD. Trimming stripped 3 bases from V and 1 base from J, with 18 bases between. This CDR3 comprises 17 residues. CDR3 sequence: CAISDVGAGAFQETQYF. CDR3 bases: TGTGCCATCAGTGACGTCGGTGCGGGGGCTTTCCAAGAGACCCAGTACTTC.

This clonotype was detected a few times. Compared with germline, one end of the junction differs, possibly owing to a read error. The rearrangement joins TRBV29-1 to TRBJ2-5; 8 bases map to TRBD1. The germline gives CDR1 SQVTM, CDR2 ANQGSEA. The CDR3 is 13 residues long. DNA for the CDR3: TGTAGCGCCGACAGGGGCTGGGTAGAGACCCAGTACTTC. It is translated as CSADRGWVETQYF. Complete variable domain (other parts from reference TRBV29-1 and TRBJ2-5): SAVISQKPSRDICQRGTSLTIQCQVDSQVTMMFWYRQQPGQSLTLIATANQGSEATYESGFVIDKFPISRPNLTFSTLTVSNMSPEDSSIYLCSADRGWVETQYFGPGTRLLVL.

This clonotype was recorded many times. The chain employs TRBV6-5 and TRBJ1-1; 7 nucleotides agree with TRBD1. This CDR3 is 18 amino acids long. Germline V gives CDR1 MNHEY, CDR2 SVGAGI. J gave up 1 base and V 1 base, and 12 bases lay outside the gene matches. DNA of the CDR3: TGTGCCAGCAGTTACTTCGGACAGGCACGATTACCGAACACTGAAGCTTTCTTT. The encoded protein is CASSYFGQARLPNTEAFF.

On this clonotype itself: This clone may be a read error of a much larger clone one base away. The conserved phenylalanine or tryptophan is not found at the CDR3 terminus, so this likely reflects a read error. The rearrangement joins TRBV6-5 to TRBJ2-7; D is undetermined. Germline V gene data show CDR1 as MNHEY and CDR2 as SVGAGI. This CDR3 contains 17 residues. V was shortened by 0 bases and J by 0 bases, with 15 bases between the two germline ends. In DNA form, the CDR3 reads TGTGCCAGCAGTTACTCTGGCGGCCGAAGTCGCTCCTACGAGCAGTACTCC. Amino acids: CASSYSGGRSRSYEQYS.

The V and J genes are TRBV2 and TRBJ1-5; D gene ambiguous. This CDR3 has 12 amino acids. Trimming pared 6 bases from V and 7 bases from J, leaving 10 bases between. Germline lookup yields CDR1 SNHLY and CDR2 FYNNEI. CDR3 amino acids: CASRGSGQPQHF. DNA of the CDR3: TGTGCCAGCAGGGGCTCGGGACAGCCCCAGCATTTT.

The J gene is TRBJ2-5, the V gene TRBV20-1; 14 bases match TRBD2. After removal of 6 bases from V and 5 bases from J, the junction contained 8 bases not matched to a gene. This CDR3 comprises 15 residues. Germline CDR1 DFQATT, CDR2 SNEGSKA (reference sequence). CDR3 residues: CSAVGTSGSGETQYF. CDR3 bases: TGCAGTGCAGTGGGGACTAGCGGGAGTGGGGAGACCCAGTACTTC.